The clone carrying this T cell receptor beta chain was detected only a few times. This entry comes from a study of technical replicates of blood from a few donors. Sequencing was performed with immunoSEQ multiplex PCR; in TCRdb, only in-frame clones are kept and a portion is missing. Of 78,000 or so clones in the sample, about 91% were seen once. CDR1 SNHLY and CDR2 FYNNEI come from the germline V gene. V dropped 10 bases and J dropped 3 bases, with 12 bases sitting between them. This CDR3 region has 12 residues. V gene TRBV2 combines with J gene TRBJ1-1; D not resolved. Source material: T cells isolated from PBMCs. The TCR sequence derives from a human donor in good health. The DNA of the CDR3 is TGTGCCATCCCGACTCTGGACACTGAAGCTTTCTTT. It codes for CAIPTLDTEAFF.